This TCR beta chain was obtained from a study of Graves' ophthalmopathy and Graves' hyperthyroidism. Across the whole study: The study drew peripheral blood at initial diagnosis, before any treatment.

Broader study findings: Separation of ophthalmopathy from stable hyperthyroidism was achieved by a 13-signature model, at 85% to 90% sensitivity and 81.08% specificity. Blood also contained most of the expanded thyroid clonotypes above 0.001 frequency.

The CDR3 has 15 amino acids. Germline V CDR1 and CDR2: SGHTA, FQGNSA. Trimming at V came to 5 bases and at J to 5 bases, leaving 8 bases not matched to a gene. Comment on this clonotype: No antigen is known for it.

Pregnant or lactating patients and those with other autoimmune diseases or uncontrolled infections were excluded. TCR beta CDR3 regions were amplified from RNA transcripts. The authors performed first-round RT-PCR with HTBI primers and then a second-round multiplex PCR. TCRdb re-analysed the multiplex PCR reads in MiXCR, keeping a single row per CDR3 protein. The data show about 160,000 distinct CDR3 sequences, around 40% seen once. The receptor comes from a man aged 25 to 40 with Graves' ophthalmopathy. V is TRBV7-2 and J is TRBJ2-2, with 7 bases lining up with TRBD2. Sequencing input: peripheral blood. The CDR3 nucleotides read TGTGCCAGCAGCCCCCAGCGGGGATGGACCGGGGAGCTGTTTTTT. It translates to CASSPQRGWTGELFF.